This TCR beta chain was obtained from a study of regulatory T cells in long-lasting Graves disease. In building TCR beta libraries, iRepertoire HTBI primers were used together with Arm-PCR of CDR3 regions. MiXCR, run by TCRdb on the multiplex PCR reads, gives a single entry per CDR3 protein. Seen here are 300,000 to 400,000 distinct CDR3 sequences, 16% observed once, and the top ten hold 30%. The CDR3 is 14 residues long. Trimming took off 4 bases at V and 2 bases at J, with 9 bases between the two ends. Looked up from germline, CDR1 is SNHLY and CDR2 is FYNNEI. Study-wide points: Persistent disease favored TRBV28, TRBJ1-2 and TRBJ2-5. Reduced TCR diversity was observed in persistent Graves' patients versus newly diagnosed patients.

Time point noted: newly diagnosed GD, antithyroid drugs for less than 3 months. The TCR library was prepared using RNA isolated from PBMCs. A word on this clonotype: Its target is not known.

The same data also went into a second study, on T cells in Graves' hyperthyroidism and ophthalmopathy. From that paper: Most clonotypes expanded in the thyroid (above 0.001) were also present in blood.

This TCR was recovered from a man in his forties or fifties with Graves disease. V and J are TRBV2 and TRBJ2-1, with D perhaps being TRBD1 or TRBD2 (5 bases each). The specimen was peripheral blood mononuclear cells (PBMCs), collected at new diagnosis, from a patient treated with antithyroid drugs. CDR3 sequence (DNA): TGTGCCAGCAGTGGGGACGGGGCCTACAATGAGCAGTTCTTC. Translated: CASSGDGAYNEQFF. Variable domain in full (rest from reference TRBV2 and TRBJ2-1): EPEVTQTPSHQVTQMGQEVILRCVPISNHLYFYWYRQILGQKVEFLVSFYNNEISEKSEIFDDQFSVERPDGSNFTLKIRSTKLEDSAMYFCASSGDGAYNEQFFGPGTRLTVL.